This T cell receptor (beta chain) appears in the sequencing data of a study of T cell clonotyping in hematopoietic cell transplantation. Overall study findings and caveats: Few recipient clonotypes overlapped donors; over 95% were de novo at given depth. No sorting was done, leaving CD4 and CD8 contributions mixed. Higher Inverse Simpson Index values in graft donor and pretransplant recipient predicted broader posttransplant TCR diversity.

Blood collection times were about day -28 and days 30, 100, 180 posttransplant. Sequencing used immunoSEQ multiplex PCR; TCRdb keeps in-frame clones, though not all of them. Of around 7,000 clones in the sample, about 89% are singletons; the top ten hold about 4.5%. V was clipped by 2 bases and J by 3 bases, with 18 bases between them. This CDR3 has 16 amino acids. Germline lookup yields CDR1 SGDLS and CDR2 YYNGEE. As for this clone: The antigen is not known.

This TCR was recovered from a female patient between 50 and 60 years old who had an allogeneic stem cell transplant from an unrelated donor, so the T cells may come from the graft donor. Some clones in this sample may be carry-over from other donors' samples. The rearrangement links TRBV9 to TRBJ2-7, with D maybe TRBD2 (6 bases). The material sequenced was PBMCs, taken 30 days after allogeneic stem cell transplant. In DNA, the CDR3 is TGTGCCAGCAGCGTGGGGACTGGGCTCGGAATCTACGAGCAGTACTTC. Translated, it gives CASSVGTGLGIYEQYF.